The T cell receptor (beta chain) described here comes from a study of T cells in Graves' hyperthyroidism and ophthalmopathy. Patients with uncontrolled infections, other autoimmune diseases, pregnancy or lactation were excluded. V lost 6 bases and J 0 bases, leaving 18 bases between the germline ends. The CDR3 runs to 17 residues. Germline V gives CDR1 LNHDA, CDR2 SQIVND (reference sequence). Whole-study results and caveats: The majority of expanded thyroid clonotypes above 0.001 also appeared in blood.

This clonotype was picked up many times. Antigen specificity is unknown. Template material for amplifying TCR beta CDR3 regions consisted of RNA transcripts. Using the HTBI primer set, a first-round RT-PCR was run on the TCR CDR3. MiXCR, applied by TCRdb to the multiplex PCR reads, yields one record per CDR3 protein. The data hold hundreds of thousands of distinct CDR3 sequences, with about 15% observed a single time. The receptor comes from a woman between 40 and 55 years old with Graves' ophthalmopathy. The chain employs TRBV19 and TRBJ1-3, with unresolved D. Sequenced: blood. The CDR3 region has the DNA TGTGCCAGTAGAACACGGCGTTCTTCGAGCTCTGGAAACACCATATATTTT. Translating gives CASRTRRSSSSGNTIYF.